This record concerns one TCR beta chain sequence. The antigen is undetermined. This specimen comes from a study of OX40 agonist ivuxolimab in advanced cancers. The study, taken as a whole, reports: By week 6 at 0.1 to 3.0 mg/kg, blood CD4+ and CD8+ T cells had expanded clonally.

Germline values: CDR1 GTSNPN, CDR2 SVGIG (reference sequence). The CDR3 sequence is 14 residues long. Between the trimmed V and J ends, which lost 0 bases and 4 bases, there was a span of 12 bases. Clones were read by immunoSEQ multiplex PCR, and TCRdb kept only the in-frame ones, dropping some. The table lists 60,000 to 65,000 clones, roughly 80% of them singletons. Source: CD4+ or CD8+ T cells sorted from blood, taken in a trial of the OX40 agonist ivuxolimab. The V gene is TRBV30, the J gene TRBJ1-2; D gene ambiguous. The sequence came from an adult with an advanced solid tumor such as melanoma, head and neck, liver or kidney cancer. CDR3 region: CAWSVGQLAYGYTF. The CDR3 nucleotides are TGTGCCTGGAGTGTGGGCCAGCTGGCCTATGGCTACACCTTC. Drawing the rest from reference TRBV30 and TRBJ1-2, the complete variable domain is SQTIHQWPATLVQPVGSPLSLECTVEGTSNPNLYWYRQAAGRGLQLLFYSVGIGQISSEVPQNLSASRPQDRQFILSSKKLLLSDSGFYLCAWSVGQLAYGYTFGSGTRLTVV.